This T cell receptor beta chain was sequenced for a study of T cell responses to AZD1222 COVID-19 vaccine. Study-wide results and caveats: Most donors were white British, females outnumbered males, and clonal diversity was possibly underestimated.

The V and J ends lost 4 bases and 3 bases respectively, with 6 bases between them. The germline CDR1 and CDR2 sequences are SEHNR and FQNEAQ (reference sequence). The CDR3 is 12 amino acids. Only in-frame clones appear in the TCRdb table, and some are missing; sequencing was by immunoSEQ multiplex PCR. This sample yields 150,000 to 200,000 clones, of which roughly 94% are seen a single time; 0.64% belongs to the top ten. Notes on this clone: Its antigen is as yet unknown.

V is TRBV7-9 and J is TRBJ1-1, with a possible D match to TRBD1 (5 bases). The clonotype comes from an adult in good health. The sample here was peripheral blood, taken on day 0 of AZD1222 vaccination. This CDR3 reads CASSSGYTEAFF. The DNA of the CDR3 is TGTGCCAGCAGCTCAGGGTACACTGAAGCTTTCTTT.